The rows below give T cell receptor beta chains drawn from one sample of a study of Graves' ophthalmopathy and Graves' hyperthyroidism. TCRdb redid the calling of the multiplex PCR reads with MiXCR, one entry per CDR3 protein. This table has about 400,000 distinct CDR3 sequences, roughly 18% appearing once. The sequencing sample was made of peripheral blood. The source of these receptors is a woman aged 18-29 years with Graves' ophthalmopathy. Both conserved end residues are part of each CDR3. A D gene is named only where the DNA matches it firmly. Expanded clones get a size class; other rows say once, few or many, or leave the size out.

TRBV6-1	.	many	TRBJ1-1	CALLGAGTEAFF	TGTGCCCTCTTAGGGGCGGGCACTGAAGCTTTCTTT
TRBV6-1	TRBD2	many	TRBJ2-7	CASSGSSGSPFSYEQYF	TGTGCCAGCAGTGGGTCTAGCGGGAGCCCTTTCTCCTACGAGCAGTACTTC
TRBV20-1	.	once	TRBJ1-1	CSAIGTRNTEAFF	TGCAGTGCTATCGGGACGAGGAACACTGAAGCTTTCTTT
TRBV28	TRBD1	once	TRBJ1-5	CASADRGWGPQHF	TGTGCCAGCGCCGACAGGGGATGGGGGCCCCAGCATTTT
TRBV2	.	many	TRBJ2-7	CARGPVRSGGEQYF	TGTGCCAGGGGACCCGTCCGTAGCGGTGGCGAGCAGTACTTC
TRBV30	.	few	TRBJ2-6	CAWSDLRETTGANVLTF	TGTGCCTGGAGTGACCTCAGGGAAACAACTGGGGCCAACGTCCTGACTTTC
TRBV4-2	.	many	TRBJ1-6	CASSDSWRGINNSPLHF	TGTGCCAGCAGCGACTCCTGGCGGGGCATCAATAATTCACCCCTCCACTTT
TRBV6-5	TRBD2	many	TRBJ2-7	CASSPPATRLAGGVEKEQYF	TGTGCCAGCAGTCCACCCGCGACCCGACTAGCGGGAGGAGTAGAGAAAGAGCAGTACTTC
TRBV12-3/TRBV12-4	.	.	TRBJ2-7	CASSFGKPYEQYF	TGTGCCAGCAGTTTCGGAAAACCCTACGAGCAGTACTTC
TRBV20-1	TRBD2	.	TRBJ2-5	CSARDPRRGTQETQYF	TGCAGTGCTAGAGATCCCCGGCGGGGGACCCAAGAGACCCAGTACTTC
TRBV2	TRBD1	many	TRBJ2-5	CASRQGAETQYF	TGTGCCAGCAGACAGGGGGCAGAGACCCAGTACTTC
TRBV20-1	TRBD2	.	TRBJ2-5	CSASLAGGIQETQYF	TGCAGTGCTAGCTTAGCGGGGGGAATACAAGAGACCCAGTACTTC
TRBV12-3/TRBV12-4	.	few	TRBJ1-6	CASSYSLNSPLHF	TGTGCCAGCAGTTACTCTCTTAATTCACCCCTCCACTTT
TRBV27	TRBD1	many	TRBJ2-7	CASSLRQGVGEQYF	TGTGCCAGCAGTTTACGTCAGGGGGTAGGCGAGCAGTACTTC
TRBV7-8	.	few	TRBJ2-7	CASSLHSYEQYF	TGTGCCAGCAGCCTCCATTCCTACGAGCAGTACTTC
TRBV6-1	.	.	TRBJ1-3	CASREAGSGNTIYF	TGTGCCAGCAGGGAGGCAGGGTCTGGAAACACCATATATTTT
TRBV20-1	.	many	TRBJ1-1	CSARDPHPYTEAFF	TGCAGTGCTAGAGATCCCCATCCATACACTGAAGCTTTCTTT
TRBV3-1	.	many	TRBJ2-6	CASSPGSSSGANVLTF	TGTGCCAGCAGCCCGGGTTCAAGCTCTGGGGCCAACGTCCTGACTTTC
TRBV29-1	.	.	TRBJ2-7	CSVVGTDYYEQYF	TGCAGCGTGGTTGGTACGGATTACTACGAGCAGTACTTC
TRBV2	.	many	TRBJ1-6	CASSEAGRSSYNSPLHF	TGTGCCAGCAGTGAAGCGGGCAGGAGCTCCTATAATTCACCCCTCCACTTT
TRBV2	.	.	TRBJ1-2	CASTRGGVYGYTF	TGTGCCAGCACCAGGGGAGGAGTCTATGGCTACACCTTC
TRBV30	TRBD1	many	TRBJ2-2	CAWSRTGATVNTGELFF	TGTGCCTGGAGCAGGACAGGGGCCACAGTAAACACCGGGGAGCTGTTTTTT
TRBV7-2	TRBD2	many	TRBJ2-5	CASSLRLAWETQYF	TGTGCCAGCAGCTTAAGACTAGCGTGGGAGACCCAGTACTTC
TRBV12-3/TRBV12-4	.	many	TRBJ2-5	CASSLELGGQSGPLGKTQYF	TGTGCCAGCAGTTTAGAGCTCGGGGGACAAAGCGGGCCTCTCGGAAAGACCCAGTACTTC
TRBV30	.	many	TRBJ2-5	CAWSVRGVETQYF	TGTGCCTGGAGTGTACGGGGAGTAGAGACCCAGTACTTC
TRBV6-1	.	many	TRBJ1-3	CASRSGGNTIYF	TGTGCCAGCCGCAGTGGGGGAAACACCATATATTTT
TRBV10-3	.	many	TRBJ2-7	CAIRSGTGVSYEQYF	TGTGCCATCAGGAGCGGGACAGGAGTTTCCTACGAGCAGTACTTC
TRBV7-3	.	many	TRBJ1-6	CASSLTQGGSPLHF	TGTGCCAGCAGCTTAACCCAGGGTGGTTCACCCCTCCACTTT
TRBV28	.	many	TRBJ2-7	CATSGYEQYF	TGTGCCACCTCGGGGTACGAGCAGTACTTC
TRBV24-1	TRBD1	many	TRBJ2-2	CATTEPGQGCAGELFF	TGTGCCACCACCGAGCCGGGACAGGGGTGTGCCGGGGAGCTGTTTTTT
TRBV24-1	.	.	TRBJ2-5	CATSSTGGPQYF	TGTGCCACCAGCTCCACCGGGGGCCCCCAGTACTTC
TRBV20-1	.	many	TRBJ1-3	CSCRQAGGNTIYF	TGCAGTTGTCGACAGGCTGGCGGAAACACCATATATTTT
TRBV30	.	many	TRBJ1-6	CAWKDGSSYNSPLHF	TGTGCCTGGAAGGACGGGAGCTCCTATAATTCACCCCTCCACTTT
TRBV6-6	TRBD1	many	TRBJ1-1	CASTYGQGIMNTEAFF	TGTGCCAGCACCTATGGACAGGGTATCATGAACACTGAAGCTTTCTTT
TRBV11-2	.	many	TRBJ1-3	CASSLDGIGNTIYF	TGTGCCAGCAGCTTAGACGGGATCGGAAACACCATATATTTT
TRBV7-8	.	many	TRBJ2-5	CASSSRDLQETQYF	TGTGCCAGCAGCTCCCGGGACTTACAAGAGACCCAGTACTTC
TRBV6-2/TRBV6-3	.	.	TRBJ2-7	CASSRPGWYEQYF	TGTGCCAGCAGTCGCCCAGGGTGGTACGAGCAGTACTTC
TRBV20-1	.	many	TRBJ1-1	CSARFPGSLRTEAFF	TGCAGTGCTAGGTTCCCCGGGTCCCTGAGAACTGAAGCTTTCTTT